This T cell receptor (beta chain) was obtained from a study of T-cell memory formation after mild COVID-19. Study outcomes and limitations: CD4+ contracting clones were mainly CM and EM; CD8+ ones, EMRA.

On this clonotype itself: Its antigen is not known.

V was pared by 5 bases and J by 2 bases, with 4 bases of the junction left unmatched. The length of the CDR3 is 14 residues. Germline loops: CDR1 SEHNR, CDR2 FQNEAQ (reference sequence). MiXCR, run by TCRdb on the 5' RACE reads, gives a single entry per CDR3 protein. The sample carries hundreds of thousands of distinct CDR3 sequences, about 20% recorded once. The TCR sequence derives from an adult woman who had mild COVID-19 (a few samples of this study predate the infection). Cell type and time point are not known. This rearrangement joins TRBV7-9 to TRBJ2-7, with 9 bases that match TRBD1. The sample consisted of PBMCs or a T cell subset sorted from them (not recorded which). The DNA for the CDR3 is TGTGCCAGCAGCGGGGACAGGGAGGCCTACGAGCAGTACTTC. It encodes CASSGDREAYEQYF.